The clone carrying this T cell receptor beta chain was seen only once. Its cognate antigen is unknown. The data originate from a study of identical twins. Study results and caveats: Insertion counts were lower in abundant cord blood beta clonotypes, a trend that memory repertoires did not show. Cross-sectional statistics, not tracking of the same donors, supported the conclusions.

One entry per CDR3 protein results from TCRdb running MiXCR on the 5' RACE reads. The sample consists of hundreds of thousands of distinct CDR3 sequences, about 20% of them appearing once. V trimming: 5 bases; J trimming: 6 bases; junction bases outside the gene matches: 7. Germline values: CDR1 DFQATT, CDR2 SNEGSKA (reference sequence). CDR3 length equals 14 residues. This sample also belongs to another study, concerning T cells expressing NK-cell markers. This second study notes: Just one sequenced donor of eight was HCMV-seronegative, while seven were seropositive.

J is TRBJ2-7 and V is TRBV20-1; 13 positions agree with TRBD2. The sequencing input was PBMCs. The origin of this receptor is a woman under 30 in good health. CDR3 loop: CSASWTSGSPEQYF. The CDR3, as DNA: TGCAGTGCTTCCTGGACTAGCGGGAGCCCCGAGCAGTACTTC.